The 28 T cell receptor beta chains below come from one sample, sequenced in a study of CD8 T cells in Susac syndrome (dated by TCRdb to between 2018 and 2021). Libraries were built with the immunoSEQ multiplex PCR assay. RNA was extracted using the RNeasy kit, and about 0.45 to 1 ug of the RNA was reverse transcribed with random hexamers. Clones were called with MiXCR by TCRdb after fastp trimmed the public reads at Q25, and only in-frame beta chains were retained. Rows with one shared CDR3 protein collapse into an entry with the most common genes and DNA. The sample table contains roughly 52,000 distinct CDR3 sequences; only one count was recorded for approximately 95% of them. The ten most abundant clones make up about 0.8% of the sample. Sequenced material: CD8+ T cells from PBMCs. Receptors originate from a human donor with Susac syndrome.

V usage is TRBV4-2 and J usage is TRBJ2-7; D possibly corresponds to TRBD2 (6 bases). Germline V lookup: CDR1 LGHNA, CDR2 YNFKEQ. The CDR3 loop spans 14 amino acids. With 1 base removed from V and 3 bases from J, the gap between germline ends came to 10 bases. The CDR3 reads CASSQGSSGYEQYF. The CDR3 bases are TGTGCCAGCAGCCAAGGTAGTAGCGGCTACGAGCAGTACTTC.

V usage is TRBV2 and J usage is TRBJ1-2; no clear D. Germline CDR1 and CDR2: SNHLY and FYNNEI. The CDR3 runs to 14 residues. V was clipped by 6 bases and J by 4 bases, with 15 bases between them. The CDR3 protein is CASRDLGLTYGYTF. DNA of the CDR3: TGTGCCAGCAGAGACCTCGGGTTGACCTATGGCTACACCTTC.

This clonotype appeared a single time. The rearrangement joins TRBV20-1 to TRBJ2-7; D remains ambiguous. V lost 5 bases to trimming and J lost 4 bases, with 9 bases between them. The germline V gene has CDR1 DFQATT and CDR2 SNEGSKA (reference sequence). CDR3 length: 11 amino acids. In DNA form, the CDR3 reads TGCAGTGCTCTAAGACCGTACGAGCAGTACTTC. It yields the protein CSALRPYEQYF.

This clonotype has only one observation. The chain joins TRBV27 to TRBJ2-7; D not resolved. The CDR3 length is 14 residues. V was clipped by 2 bases and J by 0 bases, with 8 bases between them. Germline V gives CDR1 MNHEY, CDR2 SMNVEV (reference sequence). The CDR3 DNA reads as TGTGCCAGCAGTTTACAGCCCAGCTCCTACGAGCAGTACTTC. Protein sequence: CASSLQPSSYEQYF.

The V and J genes are TRBV28 and TRBJ2-2; the match to TRBD1 covers 7 bases. The junction had 8 bases not matched to a gene; V was cut back by 7 bases and J by 6 bases. CDR3 size: 14 residues. The germline gives CDR1 MDHEN, CDR2 SYDVKM. CDR3 protein: CASTSRTGPGELFF. DNA of the CDR3: TGTGCCAGCACCTCGAGGACAGGTCCCGGGGAGCTGTTTTTT.

The chain has TRBV6-1 and TRBJ2-5; the match to TRBD1 covers 12 bases. Germline values: CDR1 MNHNS, CDR2 SASEGT. The CDR3 extends over 16 amino acids. The V and J ends lost 3 bases and 5 bases, in that order; junction bases with no gene match: 7. Here the CDR3 reads CASSDPGQGAGETQYF. CDR3 nucleotides: TGTGCCAGCAGTGATCCGGGACAGGGGGCCGGGGAGACCCAGTACTTC.

The CDR3 DNA sequence: TGTGCCAGCGGGACAGGGTATGAAAAACTGTTTTTT. Translating gives CASGTGYEKLFF. The rearrangement uses TRBV9 and TRBJ1-4, with 9 bases lining up with TRBD1. This CDR3 has 12 amino acids. Trimming at V came to 7 bases and at J to 6 bases, leaving 1 base not matched to a gene. Germline CDR1 is SGDLS and CDR2 is YYNGEE.

The chain joins TRBV20-1 to TRBJ2-1, with D perhaps matching TRBD2 (6 bases). Germline V gene sequence: CDR1 DFQATT, CDR2 SNEGSKA (reference sequence). V was clipped by 1 base and J by 4 bases, with 11 bases between them. The CDR3 is 14 residues long. The CDR3 region has the DNA TGCAGTGCTAGAGGGACTACCCCTTACAATGAGCAGTTCTTC. Encoded protein: CSARGTTPYNEQFF.

V gene TRBV7-9 combines with J gene TRBJ2-3, with 8 bases aligning to TRBD2. Losses at the gene ends were 5 bases for V and 5 bases for J; bases not matched to a gene: 3. The CDR3 contains 13 residues. The germline CDR1 and CDR2 sequences are SEHNR and FQNEAQ (reference sequence). DNA of the CDR3: TGTGCCAGCAGCCCGGGACTAGAAGATACGCAGTATTTT. Protein product: CASSPGLEDTQYF.

This clonotype has a handful of counts. The V and J genes are TRBV11-2 and TRBJ1-2, with 8 bases that match TRBD1. Germline V CDR1 and CDR2: SGHAT, FQNNGV. The V segment lost 4 bases and the J segment 6 bases; nucleotides outside the gene matches: 7. CDR3 size: 14 residues. CDR3 sequence (DNA): TGTGCCAGCAGCTCAGGACAGGGTTGGGATGGCTACACCTTC. It codes for CASSSGQGWDGYTF.

The chain combines TRBV2 with TRBJ2-7; D unresolved. CDR1 and CDR2 (germline): SNHLY, FYNNEI. CDR3 size: 12 residues. V lost 10 bases and J 1 base, leaving 11 bases between the germline ends. CDR3 region: CATILWSYEQYF. CDR3 nucleotide sequence: TGTGCCACCATCCTGTGGTCCTACGAGCAGTACTTC.

This sequence joins TRBV25-1 and TRBJ1-5; the D is unclear. Per the germline V gene, CDR1 is MGHDK and CDR2 is SYGVNS. CDR3 length equals 10 residues. The germline V and J ends were trimmed by 4 bases and 6 bases, with 1 base remaining between them. The DNA for the CDR3 is TGTGCCAGCAGTGGTCAGCCCCAGCATTTT. This translates into CASSGQPQHF.

The chain employs TRBV29-1 and TRBJ2-5; 13 bases align to TRBD2. CDR3 length equals 14 residues. From germline, CDR1 is SQVTM and CDR2 ANQGSEA. V trimming: 5 bases; J trimming: 5 bases; junction bases outside the gene matches: 5. DNA of the CDR3: TGCAGCGTTTTGGGACTAGCGGGGAGGGAGACCCAGTACTTC. Amino acids: CSVLGLAGRETQYF. Full variable domain (missing parts from reference TRBV29-1 and TRBJ2-5): SAVISQKPSRDICQRGTSLTIQCQVDSQVTMMFWYRQQPGQSLTLIATANQGSEATYESGFVIDKFPISRPNLTFSTLTVSNMSPEDSSIYLCSVLGLAGRETQYFGPGTRLLVL.

The J gene is TRBJ2-7, the V gene TRBV20-1; 9 nucleotides match TRBD1. CDR1 is DFQATT, CDR2 SNEGSKA, per germline (reference sequence). Losses at the gene ends were 7 bases for V and 5 bases for J; bases not matched to a gene: 9. The CDR3 is 13 amino acids. The CDR3 is CSGRDREPHEQYF. In DNA form, the CDR3 reads TGCAGTGGACGGGACAGGGAACCTCACGAGCAGTACTTC.

The CDR3 DNA reads TGTGCCAGCAGCAGGGAGAGGCACGAGCAGTACTTC. Translation gives CASSRERHEQYF. The chain couples TRBV3-1 to TRBJ2-7; D might be TRBD2 (5 bases). This CDR3 is built from 12 residues. Trimming left V 5 bases short and J 5 bases short, with 10 bases between. Germline values: CDR1 LGHDT, CDR2 YNNKEL (reference sequence).

The chain joins TRBV9 to TRBJ2-2; 8 nucleotides agree with TRBD2. The junction had 10 bases not matched to a gene; V was cut back by 1 base and J by 2 bases. The CDR3 is 18 amino acids. From germline, CDR1 is SGDLS and CDR2 YYNGEE. The CDR3 DNA is TGTGCCAGCAGCGTAAAGACCAGCGGGGGCCGAAACACCGGGGAGCTGTTTTTT. Encoded protein: CASSVKTSGGRNTGELFF.

This clonotype came up once. The chain joins TRBV13 to TRBJ2-3; 8 bases are shared with TRBD1. This CDR3 has 14 residues. Germline V gives CDR1 PRHDT, CDR2 FYEKMQ (reference sequence). Trimming at V came to 4 bases and at J to 7 bases, leaving 7 bases not matched to a gene. CDR3 amino acids: CASSSTDRDHTQYF. The CDR3 nucleotides read TGTGCCAGCAGCTCCACGGACAGGGATCATACGCAGTATTTT. Full variable domain (remainder filled in from reference TRBV13 and TRBJ2-3): AAGVIQSPRHLIKEKRETATLKCYPIPRHDTVYWYQQGPGQDPQFLISFYEKMQSDKGSIPDRFSAQQFSDYHSELNMSSLELGDSALYFCASSSTDRDHTQYFGPGTRLTVL.

The rearrangement joins TRBV6-2 or TRBV6-3 to TRBJ2-4, with 8 nucleotides matching TRBD1. CDR1 MNHEY and CDR2 SVGEGT come from the germline V gene. J lost 7 bases, V lost 10 bases, and 3 bases had no gene match. The length of the CDR3 is 11 residues. The CDR3 region has the DNA TGTGCCACCCGACAGGGGAACATTCAGTACTTC. Translated: CATRQGNIQYF.

The V and J genes are TRBV20-1 and TRBJ2-1, with D possibly matching TRBD1 (6 bases). CDR3 length: 14 residues. Trimming cost V 0 bases and J 10 bases, with 16 bases left between them. From germline, CDR1 is DFQATT and CDR2 SNEGSKA (reference sequence). The CDR3 region has the DNA TGCAGTGCTAGAGATCAAGGGGGTGGGTGGGAGCAGTTCTTC. Amino acid sequence: CSARDQGGGWEQFF.

This chain links TRBV28 with TRBJ1-6; 9 nucleotides align to TRBD1. CDR1 is MDHEN and CDR2 is SYDVKM in the germline V gene. V was clipped by 6 bases and J by 14 bases; unmatched bases: 14. This CDR3 is 15 amino acids long. CDR3 amino acids: CASRGTGQGRSALHF. CDR3 DNA: TGTGCCAGCAGAGGAACCGGACAGGGGCGTTCGGCCCTCCACTTT.

The chain recombines TRBV7-2 with TRBJ1-2; D gene ambiguous. This CDR3 region has 11 residues. Germline assignment: CDR1 SGHTA and CDR2 FQGNSA. The V gene lost 5 bases and the J gene lost 8 bases, with 9 bases spanning the gap. CDR3 protein: CASSRFSGYTF. The CDR3 DNA is TGTGCCAGCAGCCGATTCTCGGGCTACACCTTC.

The chain couples TRBV20-1 to TRBJ1-1; no definite D call. The V and J ends lost 2 bases and 1 base respectively, with 8 bases between them. The CDR3 is 13 amino acids. Germline values: CDR1 DFQATT, CDR2 SNEGSKA (reference sequence). The CDR3 loop is CSARSLRNTEAFF. DNA of the CDR3: TGCAGTGCTAGATCCCTGAGGAACACTGAAGCTTTCTTT.

The genes are TRBV27 and TRBJ2-3; TRBD2 matches at 8 bases. Germline-derived CDR1 and CDR2 are MNHEY and SMNVEV (reference sequence). J was trimmed by 4 bases and V by 3 bases; bases with no gene match: 6. The CDR3 runs 15 residues. DNA of the CDR3: TGTGCCAGCAGTTTCAAGGGACTAGTCGCAGATACGCAGTATTTT. It is translated as CASSFKGLVADTQYF.

CDR3 region: CASSLGDTQETQYF. The CDR3 region has the DNA TGCGCCAGCAGCTTGGGCGACACTCAAGAGACCCAGTACTTC. The rearrangement joins TRBV5-1 to TRBJ2-5; D not resolved. The germline CDR1 and CDR2 sequences are SGHRS and YFSETQ. Trimming pared 0 bases from V and 2 bases from J, leaving 8 bases between. The CDR3 extends over 14 amino acids.

The V call is TRBV7-9, the J call TRBJ2-3; 9 bases fit TRBD2. Germline V gene data show CDR1 as SEHNR and CDR2 as FQNEAQ (reference sequence). The CDR3 has 17 amino acids. Trimming took 2 bases from V and 2 from J; bases not matched to a gene: 8. CDR3 DNA: TGTGCCAGCAGCTTACGGGTAGCGGGGGCCTACACAGATACGCAGTATTTT. This translates into CASSLRVAGAYTDTQYF.

This chain connects TRBV7-6 to TRBJ2-1; 8 bases agree with TRBD1. The CDR3 runs 14 residues. The germline gives CDR1 SGHVS, CDR2 FNYEAQ. Trimming removed 4 bases from V and 10 bases from J; junction bases left unmatched: 9. This CDR3 is CASSSPTTGAEQFF. The CDR3 DNA sequence: TGTGCCAGCAGCTCTCCCACGACAGGGGCGGAGCAGTTCTTC.

DNA for the CDR3: TGCAGCGTCTTTACAGGACAGGCGTACTATGGCTACACCTTC. Protein sequence: CSVFTGQAYYGYTF. The chain uses TRBV29-1 and TRBJ1-2; 7 bases map to TRBD1. V dropped 6 bases and J dropped 3; count of bases not matched to a gene: 10. Per germline, CDR1 SQVTM and CDR2 ANQGSEA. The CDR3 totals 14 residues.

The chain joins TRBV29-1 to TRBJ2-5; TRBD2 agrees at 14 bases. Unmatched junction bases numbered 8, after V lost 4 bases and J lost 7 bases. This CDR3 has 15 amino acids. CDR1 SQVTM and CDR2 ANQGSEA come from the germline V gene. CDR3 sequence reads: CSVGGGLAGGGTQYF. The CDR3 DNA sequence: TGCAGCGTTGGGGGAGGACTAGCGGGGGGAGGGACCCAGTACTTC.